This TCR beta chain is drawn from a study of shared clonotypes between healthy human individuals. Study-wide background: Per-donor plates numbered three CD4 naive, three CD4 memory, two CD8 naive and one CD8 memory. Findings and limits, study-wide: The low donor count limited represented genetic and exposure-history diversity.

Donation came from healthy HIV-negative adults that had no recent acute infections or vaccinations. All the donors were Caucasian adults who lived in Nashville, Tennessee. CDR1 and CDR2 from the germline V gene are MDHEN and SYDVKM. V was pared by 4 bases and J by 4 bases, with 3 bases of the junction left unmatched. The CDR3 runs 13 residues. This table comes from immunoSEQ multiplex PCR, and its TCRdb copy is limited to in-frame clones, with some not included. Of some 1 million clones listed, around 76% are singletons. Worth noting for this clone: Its target is unknown.

Sequences were obtained from memory CD4+ T cells sorted from blood. Subset specified: CD45RA-negative fraction. This receptor was taken from a man in his late teens or twenties in good health. This chain joins TRBV28 and TRBJ1-2; 7 bases line up with TRBD1. This CDR3 is CASSSPGGYGYTF. For the CDR3, the DNA is TGTGCCAGCAGTTCTCCAGGGGGCTATGGCTACACCTTC.